The 29 T cell receptor beta chains in this list originate from one sample, sequenced in a study of T cells expressing NK-cell markers (dated by TCRdb to between 2020 and 2021). The library was built by means of 5' RACE. Sequencer: Illumina HiSeq 2000. TCRdb reprocessed the reads, reporting each CDR3 protein sequence once and no DNA. The sample table includes roughly 450,000 distinct CDR3 sequences. 1.4% of the sample belongs to the ten largest clones. The sample taken for sequencing was blood T cells: a sorted CD56 or NKG2C T cell subset, CD4+ or CD8+ T cells, or bulk PBMC T cells (not recorded which). The receptors originated from a woman aged 45-65 years in good health. Donor details come from another sample of the same person, matched by shared clones.

The chain carries TRBV25-1 and TRBJ1-4. From germline, CDR1 is MGHDK and CDR2 SYGVNS. The CDR3 loop spans 12 amino acids. The CDR3 reads CASGIKNEKLFF.

This sequence joins TRBV4-2 and TRBJ2-1. In germline, CDR1 is LGHNA, CDR2 YNFKEQ. The CDR3 runs to 14 residues. CDR3 sequence: CASSQHVAKDEQFF.

The chain couples TRBV5-1 to TRBJ2-1; the D call of TRBD2 rests on TCRdb alone, since no DNA is present to check it. The CDR3 is made up of 17 amino acids. Germline CDR1 is SGHRS and CDR2 is YFSETQ. CDR3 sequence: CASSLVTGAAGYNEQFF. Supplemented by reference TRBV5-1 and TRBJ2-1, the full variable domain reads KAGVTQTPRYLIKTRGQQVTLSCSPISGHRSVSWYQQTPGQGLQFLFEYFSETQRNKGNFPGRFSGRQFSNSRSEMNVSTLELGDSALYLCASSLVTGAAGYNEQFFGPGTRLTVL.

The chain recombines TRBV4-1 with TRBJ2-3; TCRdb's D call, TRBD2, is unchecked because there is no DNA. CDR1 MGHRA and CDR2 YSYEKL come from the germline V gene. The CDR3 has 14 residues. CDR3 loop: CASSLLAGGGTQYF.

The V and J genes are TRBV12-3 or TRBV12-4 and TRBJ2-1; checking the TCRdb D call of TRBD2 is not possible without DNA. The CDR3 extends over 17 amino acids. CDR3 loop: CASSFRAGTSKSNEQFF.

The chain is built from TRBV20-1 and TRBJ2-1; TCRdb returns TRBD2, unconfirmable since there is no DNA. This CDR3 is 14 amino acids long. The germline V gene has CDR1 DFQATT and CDR2 SNEGSKA (reference sequence). This CDR3 is CSASEGESYNEQFF.

The chain carries TRBV20-1 and TRBJ2-3; TCRdb picks TRBD2, but there is no DNA to check that call. Looked up from germline, CDR1 is DFQATT and CDR2 is SNEGSKA (reference sequence). This CDR3 has 16 residues. The chain's CDR3 is CSARDHRAGEFDTQYF.

This sequence joins TRBV9 and TRBJ1-1. Per germline, CDR1 SGDLS and CDR2 YYNGEE. CDR3 length equals 13 residues. The CDR3 is CASSDLAGAEAFF.

The V and J genes are TRBV29-1 and TRBJ1-2; TCRdb's D gene call, TRBD1, goes unchecked for lack of DNA. CDR1 is SQVTM, CDR2 ANQGSEA, per germline. The CDR3 is 14 residues long. The CDR3 loop is CSVEKVAGGYGYTF.

The chain combines TRBV4-2 with TRBJ2-3; TCRdb names TRBD2, which stays unverified in the absence of DNA. The CDR3 consists of 15 residues. Germline V gives CDR1 LGHNA, CDR2 YNFKEQ. The CDR3 protein is CASSGLAGGGDTQYF.

Here the CDR3 reads CASSVRRGLAGVVDEQFF. The gene calls are TRBV11-3 and TRBJ2-1; the D call from TCRdb, TRBD2, cannot be confirmed without DNA. The CDR3 covers 18 residues. Germline V gene sequence: CDR1 SGHNT, CDR2 YENEEA.

The CDR3 is CAISESDGSNEQFF. The rearrangement joins TRBV10-3 to TRBJ2-1. Germline V gene data show CDR1 as ENHRY and CDR2 as SYGVKD. The CDR3 contains 14 residues.

V and J are TRBV15 and TRBJ1-2; as DNA is missing, the TRBD1 call by TCRdb cannot be tested. CDR1 and CDR2 (germline): LNHNV, YYDKDF (reference sequence). There are 14 residues in the CDR3. CDR3 residues: CATSSHRGIDGYTF.

This chain connects TRBV5-1 to TRBJ2-6; TCRdb reports TRBD1, a call that lacks DNA to check it against. This CDR3 is built from 20 residues. In germline, CDR1 is SGHRS, CDR2 YFSETQ. CDR3 loop: CASSLALGDRVRSGANVLTF.

The chain couples TRBV11-2 to TRBJ1-1; the D gene TCRdb calls, TRBD1, cannot be checked with no DNA. The CDR3 contains 12 residues. Germline-derived CDR1 and CDR2 are SGHAT and FQNNGV. The CDR3 sequence is CASSDRVGEAFF.

The chain employs TRBV20-1 and TRBJ1-5; the D call from TCRdb, TRBD1, cannot be confirmed without DNA. Per germline, CDR1 DFQATT and CDR2 SNEGSKA (reference sequence). The CDR3 runs to 13 residues. The CDR3 here is CSAPGQGAQPQHF.

The CDR3 here is CASSLRSRANTEAFF. The chain joins TRBV7-9 to TRBJ1-1. CDR1 is SEHNR and CDR2 is FQNEAQ in the germline V gene (reference sequence). The CDR3 totals 15 residues.

V gene TRBV30 combines with J gene TRBJ2-6. The CDR3 spans 16 residues. The V gene's germline CDR1 is GTSNPN and CDR2 SVGIG (reference sequence). This CDR3 reads CAWSVQDPSRANVLTF. The full variable domain, in which reference TRBV30 and TRBJ2-6 provide the parts outside the CDR3, is SQTIHQWPATLVQPVGSPLSLECTVEGTSNPNLYWYRQAAGRGLQLLFYSVGIGQISSEVPQNLSASRPQDRQFILSSKKLLLSDSGFYLCAWSVQDPSRANVLTFGAGSRLTVL.

The chain employs TRBV20-1 and TRBJ2-1; TCRdb selects TRBD2, and the lack of DNA leaves this call unchecked. Germline V gene lookup returns CDR1 DFQATT and CDR2 SNEGSKA (reference sequence). The CDR3 is made up of 15 amino acids. The CDR3 reads CSARGILAGVNEQFF.

V and J are TRBV20-1 and TRBJ2-2; the TCRdb call, TRBD2, lacks DNA for checking. CDR1 is DFQATT, CDR2 SNEGSKA, per germline (reference sequence). The CDR3 totals 15 residues. The CDR3 protein is CSASALAGGPGELFF.

CDR3 region: CASSLEASGRPYEQYF. The gene calls are TRBV7-2 and TRBJ2-7; with no DNA, the TCRdb D assignment of TRBD2 cannot be verified. The germline V gene encodes CDR1 SGHTA and CDR2 FQGNSA. The CDR3 runs 16 residues.

The CDR3 spells CASSPNMFLDRAGDQPQHF. V and J are TRBV18 and TRBJ1-5; there is no DNA to check the TCRdb D call of TRBD1. This CDR3 comprises 19 residues. Germline CDR1 reads KGHSH; CDR2 reads LQKENI.

V and J are TRBV20-1 and TRBJ2-3; TCRdb proposes TRBD1, but this gene call is untestable without DNA. Germline V gene data show CDR1 as DFQATT and CDR2 as SNEGSKA (reference sequence). The CDR3 extends over 17 amino acids. CDR3 sequence reads: CSARTGLGRSSSDTQYF.

The J gene is TRBJ2-7, the V gene TRBV14. Per germline, CDR1 SGHDN and CDR2 FVKESK. The CDR3 is 19 amino acids. The CDR3 here is CASSQRRLFKLLFAYEQYF.

The chain links TRBV5-1 to TRBJ2-7; TCRdb's D call, TRBD2, is unchecked because there is no DNA. Germline V gives CDR1 SGHRS, CDR2 YFSETQ. The CDR3 has 18 amino acids. The CDR3 spells CASSLTVAGGRAWDEQYF.

The rearrangement links TRBV10-3 to TRBJ2-1; TCRdb proposes TRBD2, but this gene call is untestable without DNA. The CDR3 is made up of 16 amino acids. Germline CDR1 and CDR2: ENHRY and SYGVKD. The CDR3 reads CAISERLAGGGNEQFF.

Here the CDR3 reads CASSERSEAFF. This chain connects TRBV2 to TRBJ1-1. The CDR3 spans 11 residues. Germline lookup yields CDR1 SNHLY and CDR2 FYNNEI.

This chain links TRBV7-9 with TRBJ1-2; there is no DNA to check the TCRdb D call of TRBD1. Per germline, CDR1 SEHNR and CDR2 FQNEAQ (reference sequence). CDR3 length: 15 amino acids. The CDR3 protein is CASSLGDGANYGYTF.

V gene TRBV5-1 combines with J gene TRBJ2-7; TCRdb outputs TRBD1, but without DNA this stays unchecked. The CDR3 runs 14 residues. Germline V CDR1 and CDR2: SGHRS, YFSETQ. CDR3 in amino acids: CASSLEGRSYEQYF. Using reference TRBV5-1 and TRBJ2-7 for the parts outside the CDR3, the full variable domain is KAGVTQTPRYLIKTRGQQVTLSCSPISGHRSVSWYQQTPGQGLQFLFEYFSETQRNKGNFPGRFSGRQFSNSRSEMNVSTLELGDSALYLCASSLEGRSYEQYFGPGTRLTVT.